What follows are 32 T cell receptor beta chains derived from one specimen sequenced in a study of CD8 T cells in Susac syndrome. RNA amounts of roughly 0.45 to 1 ug underwent reverse transcription with random hexamers. TCRdb itself ran the immunoSEQ multiplex PCR reads through MiXCR, one entry per CDR3 protein. The table has over 200,000 distinct CDR3 sequences, approximately 95% seen once. Sequenced: CD4+ T cells from PBMCs. The receptors here all came from a human donor with multiple sclerosis.

J is TRBJ1-1 and V is TRBV9; tentatively, D is TRBD1 (5 bases). Germline lookup yields CDR1 SGDLS and CDR2 YYNGEE. V lost 4 bases and J lost 1, with 11 bases in between. The CDR3 sequence is 14 residues long. The CDR3 region has the DNA TGTGCCAGCAGCCCACGGGGGGGGAACACTGAAGCTTTCTTT. Its protein is CASSPRGGNTEAFF.

The V call is TRBV30, the J call TRBJ1-1, with TRBD1 as a possible D gene (6 bases). Germline CDR1 and CDR2: GTSNPN and SVGIG (reference sequence). The CDR3 extends over 14 amino acids. Trimming shortened V by 0 bases and J by 4 bases, and 12 bases separated the two germline ends. CDR3 region: CAWSVGGGVTEAFF. The CDR3 bases are TGTGCCTGGAGTGTGGGAGGGGGGGTCACTGAAGCTTTCTTT.

J is TRBJ2-1 and V is TRBV20-1; 7 bases are shared with TRBD1. The CDR3 consists of 14 residues. V gave up 8 bases and J gave up 0 bases; unmatched junction bases: 7. Germline V gene sequence: CDR1 DFQATT, CDR2 SNEGSKA (reference sequence). The CDR3 is CSHRGQSSYNEQFF. CDR3 nucleotides: TGCAGTCACAGGGGCCAAAGCTCCTACAATGAGCAGTTCTTC.

The gene calls are TRBV27 and TRBJ1-1; D possibly corresponds to TRBD1 (6 bases). Between the trimmed V and J ends, which lost 2 bases and 11 bases, there was a span of 15 bases. Germline V lookup: CDR1 MNHEY, CDR2 SMNVEV (reference sequence). The CDR3 is 13 amino acids. The CDR3 spells CASSLETGVRAFF. CDR3 DNA sequence: TGTGCCAGCAGTTTAGAGACAGGCGTTCGGGCTTTCTTT.

The rearrangement links TRBV10-3 to TRBJ1-1; 8 bases match TRBD1. CDR1 and CDR2 (germline): ENHRY, SYGVKD. Germline trimming cut 11 bases from V and 2 bases from J; bases unmatched to any gene: 7. The CDR3 totals 13 residues. The CDR3 reads CAGTDRANTEAFF. The CDR3 DNA reads TGTGCCGGAACGGACAGGGCTAACACTGAAGCTTTCTTT.

The rearrangement uses TRBV30 and TRBJ2-1; D is possibly TRBD1 (6 bases). Trimming took 2 bases from V and 2 from J, leaving 13 bases between them. Looked up from germline, CDR1 is GTSNPN and CDR2 is SVGIG (reference sequence). CDR3 size: 15 residues. Here the CDR3 DNA reads TGTGCCTGGAGTCTCGCCAGGGGAACCTACAATGAGCAGTTCTTC. Translation gives CAWSLARGTYNEQFF.

The chain joins TRBV5-1 to TRBJ2-2, with D unclear. V was pared by 0 bases and J by 2 bases, with 11 bases between. CDR1 is SGHRS, CDR2 YFSETQ, per germline. The CDR3 has 16 amino acids. The CDR3 loop is CASSLDAALNTGELFF. CDR3 DNA sequence: TGCGCCAGCAGCTTGGACGCGGCCTTAAACACCGGGGAGCTGTTTTTT.

The V call is TRBV20-1, the J call TRBJ2-7, with 7 bases matching TRBD1. V lost 6 bases to trimming and J lost 5 bases; unmatched junction nucleotides: 13. Germline-derived CDR1 and CDR2 are DFQATT and SNEGSKA (reference sequence). This CDR3 comprises 14 residues. The CDR3 is CSAPLGTAPHEQYF. DNA of the CDR3: TGCAGTGCCCCCTTGGGGACAGCCCCACACGAGCAGTACTTC.

CDR3: CASSLDRGTSYEQYF. CDR3 coding DNA: TGCGCCAGCAGCTTGGACCGGGGGACCTCCTACGAGCAGTACTTC. The chain joins TRBV5-1 to TRBJ2-7, with D perhaps TRBD2 (6 bases). This CDR3 has 15 amino acids. Germline V lookup: CDR1 SGHRS, CDR2 YFSETQ. V was cut by 0 bases and J by 0 bases, with 10 bases left in between. The complete variable domain, with remaining parts taken from reference TRBV5-1 and TRBJ2-7, reads KAGVTQTPRYLIKTRGQQVTLSCSPISGHRSVSWYQQTPGQGLQFLFEYFSETQRNKGNFPGRFSGRQFSNSRSEMNVSTLELGDSALYLCASSLDRGTSYEQYFGPGTRLTVT.

The genes are TRBV6-5 and TRBJ2-2, with unresolved D. The CDR3 loop spans 12 amino acids. Trimming pared 6 bases from V and 7 bases from J, leaving 9 bases between. Germline V gives CDR1 MNHEY, CDR2 SVGAGI. The CDR3, as DNA: TGTGCCAGCAGACGACCAGTCGGGGAGCTGTTTTTT. Protein product: CASRRPVGELFF.

The CDR3 protein is CASSMTQGAGSPLHF. The CDR3 coding sequence is TGTGCCAGTAGTATGACACAGGGGGCCGGGTCACCCCTCCACTTT. The genes are TRBV19 and TRBJ1-6; TRBD1 matches at 9 bases. Germline V lookup: CDR1 LNHDA, CDR2 SQIVND (reference sequence). V gave up 3 bases and J gave up 10 bases; unmatched junction bases: 7. The CDR3 spans 15 residues.

V gene TRBV9 combines with J gene TRBJ2-7, with D unclear. Per the germline V gene, CDR1 is SGDLS and CDR2 is YYNGEE. Between the trimmed V and J ends, which lost 3 bases and 2 bases, there was a span of 3 bases. CDR3 length: 11 residues. The CDR3 nucleotides read TGTGCCAGCAGCGGGACCTACGAGCAGTACGTC. It yields the protein CASSGTYEQYV.

The V gene is TRBV12-3 or TRBV12-4, the J gene TRBJ2-1; a possible D gene is TRBD1 (6 bases). The V and J ends lost 3 bases and 4 bases respectively, with 19 bases between them. The CDR3 covers 17 residues. CDR3 nucleotide sequence: TGTGCCAGCAGTTTGGGTACCGGGACACAGAGTTACAATGAGCAGTTCTTC. This translates into CASSLGTGTQSYNEQFF.

V is TRBV4-2 and J is TRBJ1-2, with D maybe TRBD1 (6 bases). There are 17 residues in the CDR3. V was trimmed by 0 bases and J by 4 bases, leaving 18 bases between them. Per germline, CDR1 LGHNA and CDR2 YNFKEQ. The chain's CDR3 is CASSQDERRTGLYGYTF. CDR3 coding DNA: TGTGCCAGCAGCCAAGACGAAAGGCGAACAGGGCTCTATGGCTACACCTTC.

This clonotype has a handful of counts. This chain connects TRBV14 to TRBJ1-1; D gene uncertain. V shed 4 bases and J shed 1 base, with 7 bases lying between them. The CDR3 consists of 13 residues. In germline, CDR1 is SGHDN, CDR2 FVKESK. CDR3 nucleotide sequence: TGTGCCAGCAGCCTCACCGCGAACACTGAAGCTTTCTTT. It specifies CASSLTANTEAFF. Based on the CDR3 plus reference TRBV14 and TRBJ1-1, the full variable domain is EAGVTQFPSHSVIEKGQTVTLRCDPISGHDNLYWYRRVMGKEIKFLLHFVKESKQDESGMPNNRFLAERTGGTYSTLKVQPAELEDSGVYFCASSLTANTEAFFGQGTRLTVV.

The J gene is TRBJ1-5, the V gene TRBV20-1, with D tentatively TRBD1 (6 bases). The germline gives CDR1 DFQATT, CDR2 SNEGSKA (reference sequence). V was trimmed by 5 bases and J by 0 bases, leaving 11 bases between them. CDR3 length: 14 amino acids. Here the CDR3 reads CSAGGGNSNQPQHF. The CDR3 coding sequence is TGCAGTGCTGGAGGGGGGAATAGCAATCAGCCCCAGCATTTT.

V is TRBV12-3 or TRBV12-4 and J is TRBJ1-5; D is unresolved. The CDR3 is 13 residues long. Between the trimmed V and J ends, which lost 6 bases and 6 bases, there was a span of 12 bases. The DNA of the CDR3 is TGTGCCAGCAGAATCCACGGGAGTCAGCCCCAGCATTTT. Translating it yields CASRIHGSQPQHF.

V and J are TRBV25-1 and TRBJ2-5; D is perhaps TRBD2 (7 bases). The CDR3 is made up of 15 amino acids. The germline gives CDR1 MGHDK, CDR2 SYGVNS. Trimming took 3 bases from V and 5 from J, leaving 16 bases between them. CDR3 nucleotide sequence: TGTGCCAGCAGTGACCCCGCCAGGGGAGGGGAGACCCAGTACTTC. Protein sequence: CASSDPARGGETQYF.

In DNA, the CDR3 is TGCAGTGCTAAACGACTAGCGGGGCAAGAGACCCAGTACTTC. It yields the protein CSAKRLAGQETQYF. This sequence joins TRBV20-1 and TRBJ2-5; 11 bases align to TRBD2. CDR1 is DFQATT, CDR2 SNEGSKA, per germline (reference sequence). V lost 4 bases and J lost 2; bases outside the gene matches: 3. CDR3 size: 14 residues.

The chain combines TRBV5-1 with TRBJ2-3; the D gene is possibly TRBD2 (7 bases). V was cut by 4 bases and J by 5 bases, with 20 bases left in between. This CDR3 comprises 16 residues. Germline V gene lookup returns CDR1 SGHRS and CDR2 YFSETQ. In nucleotides, the CDR3 is TGCGCCAGCAGCAGGGAGGGCGGGGGCAAAGGAGATACGCAGTATTTT. It encodes CASSREGGGKGDTQYF.

This chain uses TRBV5-1 with TRBJ2-7; D perhaps matches TRBD1 (5 bases). Trimming removed 2 bases from V and 4 bases from J, with 10 bases in between. CDR1 is SGHRS, CDR2 YFSETQ, per germline. There are 13 residues in the CDR3. The CDR3 reads CASSFGRDYEQYF. The CDR3 DNA follows: TGCGCCAGCAGCTTCGGCAGGGATTACGAGCAGTACTTC.

This sequence joins TRBV20-1 and TRBJ2-5, with a tentative D call TRBD2 (5 bases). The germline V gene encodes CDR1 DFQATT and CDR2 SNEGSKA (reference sequence). This CDR3 spans 15 amino acids. V was cut by 1 base and J by 1 base, with 13 bases left in between. CDR3 loop: CSARVASTGQETQYF. The CDR3, as DNA: TGCAGTGCTAGAGTGGCTAGCACGGGCCAAGAGACCCAGTACTTC.

This clonotype was observed a handful of times. The chain carries TRBV30 and TRBJ2-1, with unresolved D. From germline, CDR1 is GTSNPN and CDR2 SVGIG (reference sequence). The V end lost 1 base, the J end lost 3 bases, and 7 bases lay between the germline ends. The CDR3 sequence is 13 residues long. CDR3 DNA: TGTGCCTGGAGTGGGCTAGTCTACAATGAGCAGTTCTTC. It codes for CAWSGLVYNEQFF.

The chain carries TRBV7-2 and TRBJ2-4, with D unresolved. The CDR3 runs 11 residues. Germline V gives CDR1 SGHTA, CDR2 FQGNSA. Trimming took 5 bases from V and 9 from J, leaving 8 bases between them. The CDR3 DNA reads as TGTGCCAGCAGCCTCAAGAGCATTCAGTACTTC. It specifies CASSLKSIQYF.

This clonotype came up a few times. The chain links TRBV5-4 to TRBJ2-5, with 7 bases identical to TRBD2. The germline CDR1 and CDR2 sequences are SGHNT and YYREEE (reference sequence). Losses at the gene ends were 1 base for V and 4 bases for J; bases not matched to a gene: 1. This CDR3 is 13 amino acids long. The CDR3 DNA reads TGTGCCAGCAGCTTGTCGGGGGGAGAGACCCAGTACTTC. It encodes CASSLSGGETQYF.

V gene TRBV30 combines with J gene TRBJ2-1; 7 nucleotides match TRBD2. V trimming: 0 bases; J trimming: 12 bases; junction bases outside the gene matches: 2. The length of the CDR3 is 11 residues. Germline-derived CDR1 and CDR2 are GTSNPN and SVGIG (reference sequence). CDR3 DNA: TGTGCCTGGAGTGTCGGCGGGGGGCAGTTCTTC. Residues: CAWSVGGGQFF.

J is TRBJ2-1 and V is TRBV15; D gene uncertain. This CDR3 is built from 15 residues. Germline V CDR1 and CDR2: LNHNV, YYDKDF (reference sequence). Trimming stripped 0 bases from V and 7 bases from J, with 13 bases between. CDR3 nucleotides: TGTGCCACCAGCAGAGATCGACTCCCCGGGAATGAGCAGTTCTTC. The encoded protein is CATSRDRLPGNEQFF.

The V gene is TRBV29-1, the J gene TRBJ2-3, with D maybe TRBD2 (6 bases). Germline-derived CDR1 and CDR2 are SQVTM and ANQGSEA. V was clipped by 8 bases and J by 6 bases, with 12 bases between them. The CDR3 spans 11 residues. The CDR3 coding sequence is TGCAGCCCAGCGGGCCCGGATACGCAGTATTTT. Its translation: CSPAGPDTQYF.

V usage is TRBV29-1 and J usage is TRBJ2-1; D unclear. The germline gives CDR1 SQVTM, CDR2 ANQGSEA. The CDR3 is 13 amino acids. The ends were cut back, 4 bases at V and 3 bases at J, with 10 bases in the middle. CDR3 sequence (DNA): TGCAGCGTTGCCTGGGCGGTCTACAATGAGCAGTTCTTC. It yields the protein CSVAWAVYNEQFF.

The V call is TRBV7-8, the J call TRBJ2-7; D is ambiguous. CDR3 length: 16 amino acids. The germline V and J ends were trimmed by 0 bases and 4 bases, with 16 bases remaining between them. Germline V CDR1 and CDR2: SGHVS, FQNEAQ. The CDR3 region has the DNA TGTGCCAGCAGCTTAGCGGACCCAGGATCCGGGTACGAGCAGTACTTC. Its translation: CASSLADPGSGYEQYF.

This chain uses TRBV6-1 with TRBJ1-6, with a weak D call TRBD1 (5 bases). V was clipped by 6 bases and J by 7 bases, with 13 bases between them. The CDR3 is made up of 14 amino acids. Germline V lookup: CDR1 MNHNS, CDR2 SASEGT. The CDR3 DNA reads as TGTGCCAGCAGCCGACAGTCCCAGAATTCACCCCTCCACTTT. Translating it yields CASSRQSQNSPLHF.

The table lists this clonotype with a count of one. J is TRBJ2-1 and V is TRBV5-4; a possible D gene is TRBD1 (6 bases). Trimming took 3 bases from V and 5 from J, leaving 9 bases between them. Germline lookup yields CDR1 SGHNT and CDR2 YYREEE (reference sequence). The CDR3 sequence is 13 residues long. The CDR3 coding sequence is TGTGCCAGCAGCTCGGGACAAGACAATGAGCAGTTCTTC. Residues: CASSSGQDNEQFF.